The source of this T cell receptor beta chain is a study of OX40 agonist ivuxolimab in advanced cancers. Findings and limits, study-wide: Near-lowest levels of clonal expansion characterized partial responders at 0.1-3.0 mg/kg.

Sequencing used immunoSEQ multiplex PCR; TCRdb keeps in-frame clones, though not all of them. The top ten hold about 6% of the sample, which has over 55,000 clones, more than 65% seen once. A word on this clone: What it binds is not known.

The cohort excluded patients with autoimmune disease history or systemic immunosuppression. The sequencing used CD4+ or CD8+ T cells sorted from blood, collected in a trial of the OX40 agonist ivuxolimab. This clonotype originated in an adult with an advanced solid tumor such as melanoma, head and neck, liver or kidney cancer.

CDR3 DNA sequence: TGTGCCAGTAGTAGCCCTCCTGAATATCAGGCGCAGTATTTT. Its translation is CASSSPPEYQAQYF. V gene TRBV19 combines with J gene TRBJ2-3; D call uncertain. Germline loops: CDR1 LNHDA, CDR2 SQIVND (reference sequence). This CDR3 is built from 14 residues. Trimming cost V 4 bases and J 10 bases, with 18 bases left between them.